This T cell receptor beta chain appears in the sequencing data of a study of T cells in Graves' hyperthyroidism and ophthalmopathy. About this clonotype: No antigen is known for it.

RNA transcripts served as the template for amplifying TCR beta CDR3 regions. A set of HTBI primers served as the primers for a first-round RT-PCR of the TCR CDR3. TCRdb redid the calling of the multiplex PCR reads with MiXCR, one entry per CDR3 protein. The data show about half a million distinct CDR3 sequences, around a fifth seen once. Regarding the study as a whole: Within blood appeared most thyroid clonotypes that had expanded above 0.001.

The V gene lost 5 bases and the J gene lost 3 bases, with 16 bases spanning the gap. The CDR3 loop spans 15 amino acids. Sequenced input: blood. The rearrangement links TRBV12-3 or TRBV12-4 to TRBJ1-1; perhaps TRBD1 as D (6 bases). This TCR came from an older woman with Graves' ophthalmopathy. This chain's CDR3 is CASSTRDTWYTEAFF. In DNA, the CDR3 is TGTGCCAGCAGTACGCGGGACACCTGGTACACTGAAGCTTTCTTT.